The rows below give T cell receptor beta chains drawn from one sample of a study of blood T cells in healthy people across ages. TCRdb called the 5' RACE reads again in MiXCR, with one record for every CDR3 protein. The table lists 730,000 or so distinct CDR3 sequences, roughly 43% of them singletons. The sample consisted of blood. These receptors all come from a woman aged 60-75 years in good health. CDR3s include the opening cysteine and the closing phenylalanine or tryptophan. The D gene is left open where the match is weak. Clone size is given for some rows only: seen once, a few or many times, or a class if the clone is expanded.

v_call	clone_size	d_call	j_call	cdr3_nt	cdr3_aa
TRBV12-3/TRBV12-4	.	.	TRBJ2-1	TGTGCCAGCAGTTATCCGGGTTACAATGAGCAGTTCTTC	CASSYPGYNEQFF
TRBV9	few	.	TRBJ2-1	TGTGCCACCGGGGGCGCCAATGAGCAGTTCTTC	CATGGANEQFF
TRBV4-1	.	.	TRBJ1-2	TGCGCCAGCAGCCAAGATCGGGCAGGGGCCTATGGCTACACCTTC	CASSQDRAGAYGYTF
TRBV2	.	.	TRBJ2-3	TGTGCCAGCTGCCTCCGGGGCCAGACCACAGTTACGCAGTATTTT	CASCLRGQTTVTQYF
TRBV7-2	.	TRBD2	TRBJ2-1	TGTGCCAGCAAAGGGACTAGCGGGGCTTACAATGAGCAGTTCTTC	CASKGTSGAYNEQFF
TRBV25-1	few	TRBD1	TRBJ2-3	TGTGCCAGCAGTTTGGGGACAGGGAAGGCAGATACGCAGTATTTT	CASSLGTGKADTQYF
TRBV27	.	.	TRBJ2-7	TGTGCCAGCAGCTCCAGGGGACTGGTCTCCTACGAGCAGTACTTC	CASSSRGLVSYEQYF
TRBV9	.	TRBD2	TRBJ2-7	TGTGCCAGCAGCGTAGGGACTAGCGGGAGGGACTACGAGCAGTACTTC	CASSVGTSGRDYEQYF
TRBV29-1	.	TRBD2	TRBJ2-5	TGCAGCGTTGAGGCCAGCGGGAGTGAGACCCAGTACTTC	CSVEASGSETQYF
TRBV4-2	.	.	TRBJ2-3	TGTGCCAGCAGCCAAGCGGGCAGTTCTGGACCCACAGATACGCAGTATTTT	CASSQAGSSGPTDTQYF
TRBV6-1	.	TRBD1	TRBJ2-5	TGTGCCAGCAGTGAGCGCAGGGGGGAGACCCAGTACTTC	CASSERRGETQYF
TRBV5-1	many	.	TRBJ1-2	TGCGCCAGCAGCTTGGGAAGCAGGGAGGTGAATGGCTACACCTTC	CASSLGSREVNGYTF
TRBV6-1	.	.	TRBJ1-1	TGTGCCAGCAGTCGGACAGAAGGGACTGAAGCTTTCTTT	CASSRTEGTEAFF
TRBV30	.	.	TRBJ2-2	TGTGCCTGGAGTGACCAAAACAGGGTGGAGACCGGGGAGCTGTTTTTT	CAWSDQNRVETGELFF
TRBV20-1	.	TRBD2	TRBJ2-5	TGCAGTGCTAGGGAGACTAGCGGGAGACAAGAGACCCAGTACTTC	CSARETSGRQETQYF
TRBV9	.	.	TRBJ1-4	TGTGCCAGCAGCGTAGGGGACTTCCCCCCCGCGCGGGAAAAACTGTTTTTT	CASSVGDFPPAREKLFF
TRBV5-1	.	.	TRBJ2-5	TGCGCCAGCAGCTTGATCTCGGAACAAGAGACCCAGTACTTC	CASSLISEQETQYF
TRBV20-1	.	TRBD1	TRBJ2-5	TGCAGTGCCAGATGGGACAGGGGCTTAGAGACCCAGTACTTC	CSARWDRGLETQYF
TRBV4-2	.	TRBD1	TRBJ1-4	TGTGCCAGCAGCGGGGGACAGGAGAATGAAAAACTGTTTTTT	CASSGGQENEKLFF
TRBV10-3	few	TRBD1	TRBJ2-1	TGTGCCATCAGTGGGGGACAGCGAAATGAGCAGTTCTTC	CAISGGQRNEQFF
TRBV12-3/TRBV12-4	many	.	TRBJ2-7	TGTGCCAGCAGTTTATTAGGGTACGAGCAGTACTTC	CASSLLGYEQYF
TRBV6-2/TRBV6-3	.	.	TRBJ1-1	TGTGCCAGCAGTGATCAGGGCTTTGACACTGAAGCTTTCTTT	CASSDQGFDTEAFF
TRBV5-8	.	TRBD1	TRBJ2-1	TGTGCCAGCAGCCTCCCCGACAGGGATCCCTACAATGAGCAGTTCTTC	CASSLPDRDPYNEQFF
TRBV20-1	.	.	TRBJ2-5	TGCAGTGCTAGAAGTGTGGAGACCCAGTACTTC	CSARSVETQYF
TRBV28	.	.	TRBJ2-5	TGTGCCAGCATTGGGCGAGGGGGTCGCCAAGAGACCCAGTACTTC	CASIGRGGRQETQYF
TRBV7-9	many	.	TRBJ1-2	TGTGCCAGCAGCTTAACCGGGCACAATGGCTACACCTTC	CASSLTGHNGYTF
TRBV20-1	few	.	TRBJ1-2	TGCAGTGCTAGCAACCCGGGCACCCCCTATGGCTACACCTTC	CSASNPGTPYGYTF
TRBV14	.	TRBD2	TRBJ2-7	TGTGCCAGCAGCCAAAAGCCGGGACTAAGTTACGAGCAGTACTTC	CASSQKPGLSYEQYF
TRBV5-1	.	TRBD2	TRBJ2-3	TGCGCCAGCAGGGGAGCGGGAGCTGCAGATACGCAGTATTTT	CASRGAGAADTQYF
TRBV7-9	.	TRBD2	TRBJ2-7	TGTGCCAGCAGCTCCGGGGGGACTAGCGGGAGAAACTACGAGCAGTACTTC	CASSSGGTSGRNYEQYF
TRBV29-1	.	.	TRBJ1-5	TGCAGCGTCAAACACAGCAATCAGCCCCAGCATTTT	CSVKHSNQPQHF
TRBV6-2/TRBV6-3	few	.	TRBJ1-1	TGTGCCAGCACCTGGGGGGGAGGAAGCACTGAAGCTTTCTTT	CASTWGGGSTEAFF
TRBV28	.	.	TRBJ2-5	TGTGCCAGCATAGGGGTTCTGGCCCAAGAGACCCAGTACTTC	CASIGVLAQETQYF
TRBV25-1	.	.	TRBJ2-5	TGTGCCAGCAGTGAATATCCGACACCGTACCAAGAGACCCAGTACTTC	CASSEYPTPYQETQYF
TRBV28	.	TRBD1	TRBJ1-2	TGTGCCAGCAGTATCCAGGGGGCTTCCGGCTACACCTTC	CASSIQGASGYTF
TRBV7-2	.	.	TRBJ2-3	TGTGCCAGCAGCTCGCACACGGGACTTCCGTATTTT	CASSSHTGLPYF
TRBV7-2	.	TRBD2	TRBJ2-1	TGTGCCAGCAGCTTAGCGCAGGGGAGCGGGAGTTATGAGCAGTTCTTC	CASSLAQGSGSYEQFF
TRBV27	.	.	TRBJ1-6	TGTGCCAGCAGTCCCGGCCCCTATAATTCACCCCTCCACTTT	CASSPGPYNSPLHF
TRBV9	.	.	TRBJ1-6	TGTGCCAGCAGCCCTACAAGATTCTCCTATAATTCACCCCTCCACTTT	CASSPTRFSYNSPLHF
TRBV27	.	TRBD1	TRBJ1-2	TGTGCCAGCAGTCCAAGCAGAGACAGGGAACGATATGGCTACACCTTC	CASSPSRDRERYGYTF
TRBV6-1	.	.	TRBJ2-7	TGTGCCAGCAGGAGTAGCGAAAGCTCCTACGAGCAGTACTTC	CASRSSESSYEQYF
TRBV13	many	.	TRBJ2-5	TGTGCCAGCAGCCTGACATACCAAGAGACCCAGTACTTC	CASSLTYQETQYF
TRBV12-3/TRBV12-4	few	.	TRBJ2-7	TGTGCCAGCAGTGCCGGCGACTACGGCGAGCAGTACTTC	CASSAGDYGEQYF
TRBV10-3	many	.	TRBJ2-7	TGTGCCATCACCGATACCGGGAGTGGGAACGAGCAGTACTTC	CAITDTGSGNEQYF
TRBV7-3	.	TRBD2	TRBJ2-3	TGTGCCAGCAGCCTGGGACTAAACACAGATACGCAGTATTTT	CASSLGLNTDTQYF
TRBV2	few	.	TRBJ2-3	TGTGCCAGCAGACTAACAGAGTCAGATACGCAGTATTTT	CASRLTESDTQYF
TRBV6-5	.	TRBD2	TRBJ2-2	TGTGCCAGCGCGGGGGGGCCAGGCACCGGGGAGCTGTTTTTT	CASAGGPGTGELFF
TRBV20-1	few	.	TRBJ2-5	TGCAGTGCTATTCGGGCGGAGACCCAGTACTTC	CSAIRAETQYF
TRBV7-3	.	.	TRBJ2-3	TGTGCCAGCAGCTTAACGTCTAGCTGGCCCACAGAGACGCAGTATTTT	CASSLTSSWPTETQYF
TRBV27	.	TRBD2	TRBJ2-2	TGTGCCAGCACCCCGGGAGGCGCGAACACCGGGGAGCTGTTTTTT	CASTPGGANTGELFF
TRBV5-1	.	.	TRBJ1-2	TGCGCCAGCACCAGGGCCGCCCAGGGACCTGGAGGCTACACCTTC	CASTRAAQGPGGYTF
TRBV4-1	.	.	TRBJ1-5	TGCGCCAGCAGCCAATTGGGAATTGGCAATCAGCCCCAGCATTTT	CASSQLGIGNQPQHF
TRBV20-1	.	.	TRBJ2-1	TGCAGTGCTAGACGATCTCCAGGGAGCTCCTACAATGAGCAGTTCTTC	CSARRSPGSSYNEQFF
TRBV15	.	.	TRBJ1-2	TGTGCCACCAGCAGAGATTCTATAGATGGCTACACCTTC	CATSRDSIDGYTF
TRBV7-2	.	.	TRBJ2-3	TGTGCCAGCAGCTTAGAGGTCCTGACGGATACGCAGTATTTT	CASSLEVLTDTQYF
TRBV18	few	TRBD2	TRBJ2-1	TGTGCCAGCTCACCATTCCCTAGCGGGTCAGACAATGAGCAGTTCTTC	CASSPFPSGSDNEQFF
TRBV7-2	many	.	TRBJ2-1	TGTGCCAGCAGCCCGGGTGGGAACCCATCCTCCTACAATGAGCAGTTCTTC	CASSPGGNPSSYNEQFF
TRBV20-1	few	TRBD2	TRBJ2-7	TGCAGTGCTAGTTACGGGACTAGCGCTTACGAGCAGTACTTC	CSASYGTSAYEQYF
TRBV7-2	.	TRBD2	TRBJ2-7	TGTGCCAGCACCCCGGATAGCGGGGTATACAATGAGCAGTACTTC	CASTPDSGVYNEQYF